One and the same sample provided the 18 T cell receptor beta chains below, sequenced in a study of neurological immune-mediated disorders. From the 5' RACE reads, TCRdb called clonotypes with MiXCR, one entry per CDR3 protein. Here the sample spans 25,000 to 30,000 distinct CDR3 sequences, 9.5% to 13% being singletons. The material sequenced was PBMCs. Source of these receptors: an older woman in good health.

There are many counts of this clonotype. The chain links TRBV30 to TRBJ1-1; D ambiguous. The CDR3 extends over 13 amino acids. V was trimmed by 2 bases and J by 0 bases, leaving 7 bases between them. Germline V gene lookup returns CDR1 GTSNPN and CDR2 SVGIG (reference sequence). This CDR3 reads CAWSRIMNTEAFF. The CDR3 nucleotides are TGTGCCTGGAGTCGCATCATGAACACTGAAGCTTTCTTT.

This clonotype was recorded at least ten times. The rearrangement joins TRBV20-1 to TRBJ1-5; D unresolved. The V gene lost 6 bases and the J gene lost 2 bases, with 14 bases spanning the gap. In germline, CDR1 is DFQATT, CDR2 SNEGSKA (reference sequence). This CDR3 has 14 amino acids. Written as DNA, the CDR3 is TGCAGTGCCCGGGTAGGGTTGGGCAATCAGCCCCAGCATTTT. It specifies CSARVGLGNQPQHF.

The J gene is TRBJ2-1, the V gene TRBV2, with unresolved D. CDR3 length: 13 amino acids. CDR1 is SNHLY and CDR2 is FYNNEI in the germline V gene. V shed 6 bases and J shed 9 bases, with 15 bases lying between them. CDR3 nucleotides: TGTGCCAGCAGCCCCGGTACCCGCGGTGAGCAGTTCTTC. The encoded protein is CASSPGTRGEQFF.

This clonotype was recorded many times. This sequence joins TRBV5-4 and TRBJ2-2; D might be TRBD1 (6 bases). CDR1 is SGHNT, CDR2 YYREEE, per germline (reference sequence). This CDR3 is built from 14 residues. The V and J ends lost 0 bases and 6 bases respectively, with 9 bases between them. The CDR3 DNA sequence: TGTGCCAGCAGCTTGGTGGGGGCTTCCGGGGAGCTGTTTTTT. Amino acid sequence: CASSLVGASGELFF.

This clonotype came up many times. The chain is built from TRBV20-1 and TRBJ1-6; D uncertain. With 6 bases removed from V and 2 bases from J, the gap between germline ends came to 11 bases. The CDR3 sequence is 14 residues long. CDR1 is DFQATT and CDR2 is SNEGSKA in the germline V gene (reference sequence). For the CDR3, the DNA is TGCAGTGCCCCGACCGGAGCCTATAATTCACCCCTCCACTTT. Protein: CSAPTGAYNSPLHF.

This clonotype was seen at least ten times. CDR3 amino acids: CASSSWTGGNTEAFF. Here the CDR3 DNA reads TGCGCCAGCAGCTCCTGGACAGGGGGGAACACTGAAGCTTTCTTT. The V call is TRBV5-1, the J call TRBJ1-1; 10 bases align to TRBD1. V dropped 3 bases and J dropped 1; count of bases not matched to a gene: 3. CDR3 length: 15 residues. The germline gives CDR1 SGHRS, CDR2 YFSETQ.

This chain links TRBV11-3 with TRBJ2-1; D is uncertain. This CDR3 comprises 13 residues. In germline, CDR1 is SGHNT, CDR2 YENEEA. Between the trimmed V and J ends, which lost 2 bases and 4 bases, there was a span of 6 bases. The DNA for the CDR3 is TGTGCCAGCAGCTTACGATTATACAATGAGCAGTTCTTC. The encoded protein is CASSLRLYNEQFF. Full variable domain (outside the CDR3, taken from reference TRBV11-3 and TRBJ2-1): EAGVVQSPRYKIIEKKQPVAFWCNPISGHNTLYWYLQNLGQGPELLIRYENEEAVDDSQLPKDRFSAERLKGVDSTLKIQPAELGDSAVYLCASSLRLYNEQFFGPGTRLTVL.

This clonotype was observed at least ten times. The chain links TRBV7-8 to TRBJ2-3; 11 bases match TRBD1. The germline CDR1 and CDR2 sequences are SGHVS and FQNEAQ. V was pared by 5 bases and J by 6 bases, with 13 bases of the junction left unmatched. The CDR3 length is 17 residues. Here the CDR3 reads CASSLPLWTGGEDTQYF. The CDR3 coding sequence is TGTGCCAGCAGCCTACCCTTGTGGACAGGGGGCGAGGATACGCAGTATTTT.

This clonotype was detected ten times or more. The rearrangement uses TRBV12-3 or TRBV12-4 and TRBJ2-5, with D possibly TRBD2 on 7 matching bases. The CDR3 runs to 13 residues. Trimming removed 3 bases from V and 5 bases from J, with 10 bases in between. The CDR3 region is CASSFGGAETQYF. The CDR3 DNA reads as TGTGCCAGCAGTTTTGGGGGGGCGGAGACCCAGTACTTC.

Many counts were recorded for this clonotype. The chain uses TRBV29-1 and TRBJ2-1; possible D gene TRBD2, 6 bases. In germline, CDR1 is SQVTM, CDR2 ANQGSEA. CDR3 size: 15 residues. Between the trimmed V and J ends, which lost 4 bases and 2 bases, there was a span of 15 bases. The CDR3 bases are TGCAGCGTTGGGGGGGTGACACCGGCCTACAATGAGCAGTTCTTC. Encoded protein: CSVGGVTPAYNEQFF.

This clonotype was detected ten times or more. The CDR3 loop reads CAISDRTYSNQPQHF. CDR3 DNA sequence: TGTGCCATCAGTGACCGGACATATAGCAATCAGCCCCAGCATTTT. The chain has TRBV10-3 and TRBJ1-5; TRBD1 is a possible D gene (5 bases). Trimming left V 3 bases short and J 0 bases short, with 9 bases between. This CDR3 comprises 15 residues. CDR1 is ENHRY and CDR2 is SYGVKD in the germline V gene.

On this clonotype itself: A much larger clone lies one base from this, so it may be a read error. V gene TRBV5-6 combines with J gene TRBJ1-2; the D gene is possibly TRBD1 (5 bases). Germline V gives CDR1 SGHDT, CDR2 YYEEEE. CDR3 length equals 15 residues. The CDR3 loop is CASSSGHGSSYDYTF. The CDR3 DNA sequence: TGTGCCAGCAGCTCCGGACACGGAAGCTCCTATGACTACACCTTC.

This clonotype has a count of ten or more. The rearrangement links TRBV5-1 to TRBJ2-2, with TRBD1 matching over 8 bases. Germline V gene data show CDR1 as SGHRS and CDR2 as YFSETQ. V lost 5 bases to trimming and J lost 0 bases; unmatched junction nucleotides: 3. This CDR3 has 15 amino acids. The CDR3 DNA reads TGCGCCAGCAGTCCGACAGGGGCGAACACCGGGGAGCTGTTTTTT. This gives the protein CASSPTGANTGELFF. The whole variable domain, remainder taken from reference TRBV5-1 and TRBJ2-2, is KAGVTQTPRYLIKTRGQQVTLSCSPISGHRSVSWYQQTPGQGLQFLFEYFSETQRNKGNFPGRFSGRQFSNSRSEMNVSTLELGDSALYLCASSPTGANTGELFFGEGSRLTVL.

Ten or more counts support this clonotype. The chain employs TRBV5-6 and TRBJ1-2; D is ambiguous. Trimming removed 0 bases at V and 4 bases at J, with 10 bases between. Germline CDR1 is SGHDT and CDR2 is YYEEEE. The CDR3 runs to 14 residues. CDR3 in amino acids: CASSLGSGTYGYTF. The DNA for the CDR3 is TGTGCCAGCAGCTTGGGTTCAGGAACCTATGGCTACACCTTC. Based on the CDR3 plus reference TRBV5-6 and TRBJ1-2, the full variable domain is DAGVTQSPTHLIKTRGQQVTLRCSPKSGHDTVSWYQQALGQGPQFIFQYYEEEERQRGNFPDRFSGHQFPNYSSELNVNALLLGDSALYLCASSLGSGTYGYTFGSGTRLTVV.

Many counts were recorded for this clonotype. This chain uses TRBV6-5 with TRBJ2-1; no definite D call. V was shortened by 2 bases and J by 6 bases, with 2 bases between the two germline ends. CDR3 size: 11 residues. From germline, CDR1 is MNHEY and CDR2 SVGAGI. CDR3 bases: TGTGCCAGCAGTTACCGCAATGAGCAGTTCTTC. This encodes CASSYRNEQFF.

This rearrangement joins TRBV10-3 to TRBJ1-1; tentatively, D is TRBD1 (6 bases). Trimming removed 0 bases from V and 2 bases from J, with 10 bases in between. The CDR3 spans 15 residues. Germline CDR1 is ENHRY and CDR2 is SYGVKD. The CDR3 nucleotides read TGTGCCATCAGTGAGTCCCAACAGGGCAACACTGAAGCTTTCTTT. Its protein product is CAISESQQGNTEAFF.

Concerning this clonotype: At one end the junction does not follow the germline gene, possibly because of a read error. The chain's CDR3 is CSVKQTKRDNYNDQFF. Written as DNA, the CDR3 is TGTAGCGTCAAACAAACTAAACGGGATAACTACAATGACCAGTTCTTC. The V call is TRBV29-1, the J call TRBJ2-1, with TRBD2 as a possible D gene (5 bases). CDR1 is SQVTM and CDR2 is ANQGSEA in the germline V gene. The CDR3 length is 16 residues.

This clonotype was seen at least ten times. This chain links TRBV12-3 or TRBV12-4 with TRBJ2-5, with 9 bases matching TRBD2. This CDR3 region has 15 residues. J lost 1 base, V lost 1 base, and 1 base had no gene match. This CDR3 is CASSLGGLAQETQYF. The CDR3 region has the DNA TGTGCCAGCAGTTTAGGGGGACTAGCCCAAGAGACCCAGTACTTC.